A single sample is the source of the 9 T cell receptor beta chains below, sequenced in a study of T cells in Graves' hyperthyroidism and ophthalmopathy. Amplification yielded TCR beta CDR3 regions, with RNA transcripts as the source. RT-PCR in the first round (using the HTBI primer set) targeted the TCR CDR3. TCRdb itself ran the multiplex PCR reads through MiXCR, one entry per CDR3 protein. The sample yields about 640,000 distinct CDR3 sequences, 45% seen once. Sequencing was performed on peripheral blood or thyroid tissue (not recorded which). All receptors come from an adult man with Graves' disease, either hyperthyroidism or ophthalmopathy (not recorded which).

The chain uses TRBV2 and TRBJ1-1, with D possibly matching TRBD1 (5 bases). This CDR3 has 14 amino acids. Trimming removed 0 bases from V and 7 bases from J, with 12 bases in between. Germline V lookup: CDR1 SNHLY, CDR2 FYNNEI. In nucleotides, the CDR3 is TGTGCCAGCAGTGAAGCGGGACGGAACGGTGAAGCTTTCTTT. Protein product: CASSEAGRNGEAFF.

This clonotype was counted ten times or more. The chain is built from TRBV29-1 and TRBJ1-4, with D unclear. Germline V CDR1 and CDR2: SQVTM, ANQGSEA. The CDR3 has 14 residues. The V end was cut by 4 bases, the J end by 0 bases, with 9 bases between. CDR3 nucleotide sequence: TGCAGCGTTGGAGGGAGATCAACTAATGAAAAACTGTTTTTT. The encoded protein is CSVGGRSTNEKLFF.

The chain has TRBV19 and TRBJ1-5, with D possibly matching TRBD1 (5 bases). The V and J ends lost 3 bases and 6 bases respectively, with 21 bases between them. Germline CDR1 reads LNHDA; CDR2 reads SQIVND (reference sequence). This CDR3 comprises 17 residues. CDR3 region: CASSIHSFTGGTQPQHF. CDR3 nucleotide sequence: TGTGCCAGTAGTATCCATAGTTTCACAGGAGGAACTCAGCCCCAGCATTTT.

The V gene is TRBV2, the J gene TRBJ1-4; possible D gene TRBD1, 5 bases. Germline loops: CDR1 SNHLY, CDR2 FYNNEI. This CDR3 has 14 residues. V was shortened by 5 bases and J by 5 bases, with 12 bases between the two germline ends. This CDR3 reads CASSYRGGNEKLFF. DNA of the CDR3: TGTGCCAGCAGTTACCGGGGGGGAAATGAAAAACTGTTTTTT.

In its sample, this clonotype was seen many times. The chain employs TRBV20-1 and TRBJ2-5; D could derive from TRBD1 or TRBD2 (5 bases each). Trimming removed 4 bases at V and 4 bases at J, with 16 bases between. The CDR3 has 14 amino acids. CDR1 and CDR2 (germline): DFQATT, SNEGSKA (reference sequence). The CDR3 DNA follows: TGCAGTGCTACAGCAGGGAGCTCCACAGAGACCCAGTACTTC. Its translation: CSATAGSSTETQYF.

This clonotype was seen repeatedly, ten times or more. J is TRBJ1-5 and V is TRBV19; TRBD1 matches 8 bases. Germline V gene lookup returns CDR1 LNHDA and CDR2 SQIVND (reference sequence). After removal of 4 bases from V and 3 bases from J, the junction contained 2 bases not matched to a gene. This CDR3 is 14 amino acids long. This CDR3 reads CASSRDRTNQPQHF. Here the CDR3 DNA reads TGTGCCAGTAGTAGGGACAGGACCAATCAGCCCCAGCATTTT.

Worth noting for this clonotype: At one boundary the junction diverges from the germline segment, which might be a read error. The J gene is TRBJ2-5, the V gene TRBV10-2; 7 bases are a match to TRBD1. Per germline, CDR1 WSHSY and CDR2 SAAADI. This CDR3 is 16 amino acids long. The CDR3 protein is CASSYLDRVFCETQYF. CDR3 sequence (DNA): TGTGCCAGCAGTTACCTAGACAGGGTGTTTTGTGAGACCCAGTACTTC.

In the case of this clonotype: A much larger clone lies a single base off, so this may be a read error. V and J are TRBV2 and TRBJ2-7, with D perhaps matching TRBD2 (5 bases). CDR1 is SNHLY and CDR2 is FYNNEI in the germline V gene. The CDR3 is 13 amino acids. Trimming removed 4 bases from V and 4 bases from J, with 11 bases in between. CDR3 sequence (DNA): TGTGCCAGCAGTGGAGGGAAGGTTTACGAGCAGTACTTC. Translated, it gives CASSGGKVYEQYF.

The chain carries TRBV25-1 and TRBJ1-6; maybe TRBD1 (6 bases). Per germline, CDR1 MGHDK and CDR2 SYGVNS. Deletions cut 4 bases from V and 9 bases from J, with 16 bases between. The CDR3 sequence is 15 residues long. The CDR3 DNA follows: TGTGCCAGCAGTGGGGATACAGGGTCCGGTTCACCCCTCCACTTT. This gives the protein CASSGDTGSGSPLHF.